The next 23 T cell receptor beta chains were all read from a single sample in a study of regulatory T cells in long-lasting Graves disease. According to the study, TCR beta libraries were built with iRepertoire HTBI primers and CDR3-region Arm-PCR. TCRdb re-derived calls from the multiplex PCR reads in MiXCR, one entry per CDR3 protein. The sample contains about 470,000 distinct CDR3 sequences, about 15% of which appear only once. The time point was: newly diagnosed GD, antithyroid drugs for less than 3 months. The TCR library used RNA extracted from PBMCs. The same data also went into a second study, on T cells in Graves' hyperthyroidism and ophthalmopathy.

Specimen: peripheral blood mononuclear cells (PBMCs), collected at new diagnosis, from a patient treated with antithyroid drugs. The origin of the receptors is a woman aged 25 to 39 with Graves disease.

The V gene is TRBV9, the J gene TRBJ2-2; tentatively, D is TRBD1 or TRBD2 (5 bases each). Trimming took off 1 base at V and 6 bases at J, with 10 bases between the two ends. The CDR3 has 14 amino acids. Germline CDR1 reads SGDLS; CDR2 reads YYNGEE. The CDR3 DNA reads as TGTGCCAGCAGCGTATCCCCGGGGCCCGGGGAGCTGTTTTTT. Translated: CASSVSPGPGELFF.

The V and J genes are TRBV19 and TRBJ2-7, with 7 bases fitting TRBD1. The CDR3 extends over 15 amino acids. The J segment lost 2 bases and the V segment lost 5 bases, leaving 9 bases of the junction unmatched. Germline V CDR1 and CDR2: LNHDA, SQIVND (reference sequence). CDR3 sequence reads: CASSYQGDPPYEQYF. CDR3 nucleotide sequence: TGTGCCAGTAGTTACCAGGGGGATCCTCCCTACGAGCAGTACTTC.

V usage is TRBV10-3 and J usage is TRBJ2-1; TRBD2 matches 12 bases. CDR1 and CDR2 from the germline V gene are ENHRY and SYGVKD. This CDR3 is built from 16 residues. Trimming at V came to 5 bases and at J to 4 bases, leaving 6 bases not matched to a gene. The CDR3 loop reads CAISPLTSGGYNEQFF. CDR3 coding DNA: TGTGCCATCAGTCCTCTGACTAGCGGGGGTTACAATGAGCAGTTCTTC.

This clonotype was seen more than once but under ten times. The V call is TRBV27, the J call TRBJ2-3; TRBD2 matches at 12 bases. The germline gives CDR1 MNHEY, CDR2 SMNVEV (reference sequence). The CDR3 runs 17 residues. Unmatched junction bases numbered 6, after V lost 2 bases and J lost 3 bases. The CDR3 bases are TGTGCCAGCAGTTTAGGGCTAGCGGGAGGGCCTACAGATACGCAGTATTTT. It translates to CASSLGLAGGPTDTQYF.

V gene TRBV3-1 combines with J gene TRBJ2-6; 10 nucleotides line up with TRBD2. Germline CDR1 is LGHDT and CDR2 is YNNKEL (reference sequence). This CDR3 has 19 amino acids. V shed 6 bases, J shed 3 bases, and the junction held 14 bases outside the gene matches. The CDR3 is CASRRGGLAISFGANVLTF. CDR3 bases: TGTGCCAGCAGACGCGGGGGACTAGCGATTTCGTTTGGGGCCAACGTCCTGACTTTC.

In regard to this clonotype: The junction departs from the called germline gene at one end, perhaps through a read error. The gene calls are TRBV20-1 and TRBJ2-5; TRBD2 might be the D (5 bases). The CDR3 contains 15 residues. CDR1 is DFQATT and CDR2 is SNEGSKA in the germline V gene (reference sequence). CDR3 nucleotides: TGCAGTGCTAGAGTCCCCGGACTCCCGGAAGAGACCCGGTACTTC. Translation: CSARVPGLPEETRYF.

This clonotype was observed a handful of times. The chain carries TRBV20-1 and TRBJ1-4; TRBD1 matches 7 bases. Germline CDR1 reads DFQATT; CDR2 reads SNEGSKA (reference sequence). The CDR3 runs to 17 residues. V lost 0 bases to trimming and J lost 0 bases; unmatched junction nucleotides: 7. The CDR3 sequence is CSARDDRVIATNEKLFF. CDR3 coding DNA: TGCAGTGCTAGAGACGACAGGGTTATTGCAACTAATGAAAAACTGTTTTTT.

This clonotype was found a few times. This sequence joins TRBV7-9 and TRBJ1-1; no definite D call. V shed 0 bases and J shed 2 bases, with 13 bases lying between them. This CDR3 region has 16 residues. Germline CDR1 SEHNR, CDR2 FQNEAQ (reference sequence). The CDR3 nucleotides are TGTGCCAGCAGCTTAGCGGGCAGCCGGGGAAACACTGAAGCTTTCTTT. This translates into CASSLAGSRGNTEAFF.

Many counts were recorded for this clonotype. V usage is TRBV2 and J usage is TRBJ2-1; D unclear. There are 16 residues in the CDR3. Germline CDR1 reads SNHLY; CDR2 reads FYNNEI. With 7 bases removed from V and 0 bases from J, the gap between germline ends came to 16 bases. Here the CDR3 reads CASTLLSSRSYNEQFF. DNA of the CDR3: TGTGCCAGCACCCTACTTAGCTCTCGCTCCTACAATGAGCAGTTCTTC.

This clonotype was found many times. V usage is TRBV11-3 and J usage is TRBJ1-5, with D perhaps TRBD1 (6 bases). V lost 2 bases and J lost 0, with 14 bases in between. Germline lookup yields CDR1 SGHNT and CDR2 YENEEA. There are 17 residues in the CDR3. CDR3 sequence: CASSLNRDNHSNQPQHF. The CDR3, as DNA: TGTGCCAGCAGCTTAAACCGGGACAATCATAGCAATCAGCCCCAGCATTTT.

V is TRBV27 and J is TRBJ1-5; no definite D call. The CDR3 contains 13 residues. V was pared by 3 bases and J by 1 base, with 4 bases between. Germline assignment: CDR1 MNHEY and CDR2 SMNVEV (reference sequence). In nucleotides, the CDR3 is TGTGCCAGCAGTTTGACAAGCAATCAGCCCCAGCATTTT. Translated, it gives CASSLTSNQPQHF.

In its sample, this clonotype was seen many times. The V gene is TRBV29-1, the J gene TRBJ1-1; no reliable D call. Trimming cost V 0 bases and J 1 base, with 12 bases left between them. Germline lookup yields CDR1 SQVTM and CDR2 ANQGSEA. The CDR3 is 15 residues long. The CDR3 DNA is TGCAGCGTTGAAGATTACGGGTCCGGGAACACTGAAGCTTTCTTT. Translated, it gives CSVEDYGSGNTEAFF.

This clonotype has ten or more counts. The chain uses TRBV10-3 and TRBJ2-7; tentatively, D is TRBD2 (6 bases). Germline CDR1 is ENHRY and CDR2 is SYGVKD. This CDR3 spans 14 amino acids. Trimming cost V 3 bases and J 3 bases, with 12 bases left between them. The CDR3 spells CAISEVGGSYEQYF. CDR3 sequence (DNA): TGTGCCATCAGTGAAGTGGGAGGTAGCTACGAGCAGTACTTC.

This clonotype was counted at least ten times. This chain uses TRBV15 with TRBJ2-7; D may be TRBD2 (6 bases). The ends were cut back, 0 bases at V and 0 bases at J, with 12 bases in the middle. The CDR3 is 16 residues long. Germline V lookup: CDR1 LNHNV, CDR2 YYDKDF (reference sequence). The CDR3 bases are TGTGCCACCAGCAGAGATCGGGCGGGGAGCTCCTACGAGCAGTACTTC. Amino acid sequence: CATSRDRAGSSYEQYF.

This clonotype was observed at least ten times. J is TRBJ2-3 and V is TRBV7-3; D not certain. V lost 2 bases, J lost 3 bases, and 6 bases lay in between. The CDR3 runs 13 residues. Germline V gene lookup returns CDR1 SGHTA and CDR2 FQGTGA. The CDR3 DNA is TGTGCCAGCAGCTTAGGCCGGACAGATACGCAGTATTTT. This encodes CASSLGRTDTQYF.

This clonotype was seen a few times. The chain is built from TRBV24-1 and TRBJ2-3, with 7 positions matching TRBD2. In germline, CDR1 is KGHDR, CDR2 SFDVKD. CDR3 size: 14 residues. V shed 9 bases and J 0 bases; nucleotides not matched to a gene: 5. The CDR3 sequence is CATQREGSTDTQYF. The CDR3, as DNA: TGTGCCACCCAGCGGGAAGGGAGCACAGATACGCAGTATTTT.

This clonotype was detected many times. The chain recombines TRBV30 with TRBJ1-2; TRBD1 aligns across 7 bases. The junction had 5 bases not matched to a gene; V was cut back by 0 bases and J by 4 bases. The CDR3 totals 14 residues. CDR1 and CDR2 (germline): GTSNPN, SVGIG (reference sequence). In nucleotides, the CDR3 is TGTGCCTGGAGTGTAACGGACAGGATCTATGGCTACACCTTC. Translating gives CAWSVTDRIYGYTF.

This clonotype was seen ten or more times. The chain uses TRBV18 and TRBJ1-2; TRBD1 matches at 11 bases. Germline CDR1 and CDR2: KGHSH and LQKENI. This CDR3 contains 15 residues. J gave up 7 bases and V 1 base, and 5 bases lay outside the gene matches. CDR3 sequence reads: CASSPQDRGLSGYTF. The DNA of the CDR3 is TGTGCCAGCTCACCACAGGACAGGGGGCTTTCTGGCTACACCTTC.

This clonotype was observed a handful of times. The rearrangement joins TRBV7-3 to TRBJ2-1; a possible D gene is TRBD2 (5 bases). Trimming removed 5 bases from V and 10 bases from J, with 18 bases in between. Germline CDR1 and CDR2: SGHTA and FQGTGA. This CDR3 is 14 amino acids long. The CDR3 is CASSLCPGWREQFF. As DNA, the CDR3 is TGTGCCAGCAGCCTATGCCCGGGGTGGCGGGAGCAGTTCTTC.

This clonotype was found many times. V is TRBV14 and J is TRBJ2-3; the D is unclear. V dropped 0 bases and J dropped 7 bases, with 8 bases sitting between them. Germline loops: CDR1 SGHDN, CDR2 FVKESK. This CDR3 has 13 residues. CDR3 region: CASSQDRRNTQYF. The CDR3 DNA is TGTGCCAGCAGCCAAGATCGGCGGAATACGCAGTATTTT.

There are many counts of this clonotype. The J gene is TRBJ2-7, the V gene TRBV27; D is possibly TRBD1 or TRBD2 (5 bases each). V was trimmed by 2 bases and J by 3 bases, leaving 8 bases between them. Germline V gives CDR1 MNHEY, CDR2 SMNVEV (reference sequence). This CDR3 comprises 13 residues. CDR3 DNA: TGTGCCAGCAGTTTAGAGGGGAACTACGAGCAGTACTTC. Amino acid sequence: CASSLEGNYEQYF.

This clonotype was observed a handful of times. The chain combines TRBV7-9 with TRBJ1-1, with D possibly being TRBD1 (5 bases). Germline V CDR1 and CDR2: SEHNR, FQNEAQ (reference sequence). V was pared by 2 bases and J by 4 bases, with 20 bases between. The CDR3 is made up of 17 amino acids. The CDR3 DNA reads as TGTGCCAGCAGCTTATCTCTCCCGAAGGAGGGGAGCACTGAAGCTTTCTTT. It is translated as CASSLSLPKEGSTEAFF.

There are many counts of this clonotype. The chain uses TRBV30 and TRBJ2-7; TRBD2 is a possible D gene (6 bases). Per germline, CDR1 GTSNPN and CDR2 SVGIG (reference sequence). V lost 4 bases and J lost 0, with 10 bases in between. The CDR3 is made up of 13 amino acids. As DNA, the CDR3 is TGTGCCTGGACATCGGGACTCTCCTACGAGCAGTACTTC. The encoded protein is CAWTSGLSYEQYF.